These 6 T cell receptor beta chains originate from one sample sequenced in a study of blood T cell repertoires in COVID-19. TCRdb's copy holds only in-frame clones and misses some; the assay was immunoSEQ multiplex PCR. The sample yields about 88,000 clones, roughly nine tenths seen once. Material: peripheral blood. The receptors shown here come from a man aged 55-75 years with acute or convalescent COVID-19.

This clone was recorded only once. This chain joins TRBV2 and TRBJ2-7; 7 bases are a match to TRBD2. Germline trimming cut 5 bases from V and 3 bases from J; bases unmatched to any gene: 4. The CDR3 consists of 13 residues. Germline CDR1 reads SNHLY; CDR2 reads FYNNEI. CDR3 residues: CASSPGLDYEQYF. The DNA of the CDR3 is TGTGCCAGCAGTCCCGGACTAGACTACGAGCAGTACTTC. The complete variable domain, with remaining parts taken from reference TRBV2 and TRBJ2-7, reads EPEVTQTPSHQVTQMGQEVILRCVPISNHLYFYWYRQILGQKVEFLVSFYNNEISEKSEIFDDQFSVERPDGSNFTLKIRSTKLEDSAMYFCASSPGLDYEQYFGPGTRLTVT.

The chain combines TRBV14 with TRBJ2-1, with D tentatively TRBD1 (6 bases). The CDR3 contains 14 residues. V shed 1 base and J shed 13 bases, with 17 bases lying between them. The germline V gene has CDR1 SGHDN and CDR2 FVKESK. CDR3 nucleotides: TGTGCCAGCAGCCAAGCAGGGGTGTCCGGCCGTCAGTTCTTC. It yields the protein CASSQAGVSGRQFF.

The J gene is TRBJ2-3, the V gene TRBV11-2; D remains unclear. The V gene's germline CDR1 is SGHAT and CDR2 FQNNGV. This CDR3 is 14 amino acids long. The V end lost 2 bases, the J end lost 1 base, and 7 bases lay between the germline ends. CDR3 sequence: CASSLNGGTDTQYF. CDR3 DNA sequence: TGTGCCAGCAGCTTAAATGGAGGCACAGATACGCAGTATTTT.

The J gene is TRBJ2-2, the V gene TRBV5-8; 9 bases fit TRBD1. V shed 6 bases, J shed 4 bases, and the junction held 10 bases outside the gene matches. The CDR3 spans 16 residues. Germline CDR1 is SGHTS and CDR2 is YDEGEE. The CDR3: CASTLYRGLITGELFF. The CDR3 DNA is TGTGCCAGCACCCTTTACAGGGGGCTAATCACCGGGGAGCTGTTTTTT.

V usage is TRBV9 and J usage is TRBJ2-3; TRBD2 is a possible D gene (5 bases). In germline, CDR1 is SGDLS, CDR2 YYNGEE. V shed 4 bases and J shed 3 bases, with 9 bases lying between them. This CDR3 is built from 13 residues. CDR3: CASSRRGTDTQYF. The CDR3 DNA follows: TGTGCCAGCAGCCGACGGGGTACAGATACGCAGTATTTT.

The sample holds one count of this clone. The chain has TRBV29-1 and TRBJ2-1; 12 positions match TRBD2. Germline CDR1 reads SQVTM; CDR2 reads ANQGSEA. CDR3 length equals 14 residues. The V gene end was trimmed by 6 bases and the J gene end by 11 bases; junction bases not matched to a gene: 11. This CDR3 reads CSVGLAGTISQQFF. For the CDR3, the DNA is TGCAGCGTCGGACTAGCGGGAACAATCTCCCAGCAGTTCTTC.